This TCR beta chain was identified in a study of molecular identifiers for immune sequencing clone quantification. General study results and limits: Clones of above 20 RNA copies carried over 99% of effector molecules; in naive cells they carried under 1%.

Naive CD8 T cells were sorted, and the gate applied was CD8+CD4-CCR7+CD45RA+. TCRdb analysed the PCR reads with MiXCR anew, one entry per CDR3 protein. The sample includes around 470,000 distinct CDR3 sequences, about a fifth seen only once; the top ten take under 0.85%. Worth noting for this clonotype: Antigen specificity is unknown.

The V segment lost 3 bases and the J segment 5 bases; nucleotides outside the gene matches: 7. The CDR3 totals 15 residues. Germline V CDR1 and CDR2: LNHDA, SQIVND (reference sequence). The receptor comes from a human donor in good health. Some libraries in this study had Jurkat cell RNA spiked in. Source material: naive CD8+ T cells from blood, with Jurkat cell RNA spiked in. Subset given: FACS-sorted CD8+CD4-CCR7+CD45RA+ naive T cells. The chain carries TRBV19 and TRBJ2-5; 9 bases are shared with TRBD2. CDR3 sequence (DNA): TGTGCCAGTAGTATGGCGGGGGGGGCCATGGAGACCCAGTACTTC. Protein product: CASSMAGGAMETQYF.